This T cell receptor beta chain was documented in a study of T cell responses to AZD1222 COVID-19 vaccine. Study findings and constraints: Regions 160-218 and 743-854 held dominance among vaccine-associated CD4 TCRs, which spanned spike. Most donors were white British, females outnumbered males, and clonal diversity was possibly underestimated.

Measured with immunoSEQ multiplex PCR; TCRdb has only the in-frame clones, and not every one. This sample yields about 200,000 clones, of which around 94% are seen a single time; over 1.5% belongs to the top ten. The CDR3 has 15 amino acids. In germline, CDR1 is GTSNPN, CDR2 SVGIG (reference sequence). Trimming removed 0 bases from V and 11 bases from J, with 20 bases in between. This clone has just one count. Antigen: not known. The genes are TRBV30 and TRBJ1-5; D perhaps matches TRBD1 (5 bases). The TCR sequence derives from an adult who received the MenACWY meningococcal vaccine as a control. The specimen was peripheral blood, collected 28 days after the second dose of the MenACWY control vaccine. CDR3 in DNA: TGTGCCTGGAGTGTACCCGACCGGCTGCGGGGGACCCAGCATTTT. Translation: CAWSVPDRLRGTQHF.